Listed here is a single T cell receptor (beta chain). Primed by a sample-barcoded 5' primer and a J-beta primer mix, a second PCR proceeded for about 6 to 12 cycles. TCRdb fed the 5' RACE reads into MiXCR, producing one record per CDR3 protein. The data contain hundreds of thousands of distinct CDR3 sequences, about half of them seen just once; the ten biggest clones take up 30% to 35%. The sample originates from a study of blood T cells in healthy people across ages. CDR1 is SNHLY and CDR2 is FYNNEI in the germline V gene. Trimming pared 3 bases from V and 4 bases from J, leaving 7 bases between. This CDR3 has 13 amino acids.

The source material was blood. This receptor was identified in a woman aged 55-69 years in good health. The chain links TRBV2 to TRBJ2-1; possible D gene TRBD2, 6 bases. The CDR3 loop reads CASSDLAYNEQFF. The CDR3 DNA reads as TGTGCCAGCAGTGATCTAGCGTACAATGAGCAGTTCTTC. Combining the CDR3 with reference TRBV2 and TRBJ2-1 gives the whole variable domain EPEVTQTPSHQVTQMGQEVILRCVPISNHLYFYWYRQILGQKVEFLVSFYNNEISEKSEIFDDQFSVERPDGSNFTLKIRSTKLEDSAMYFCASSDLAYNEQFFGPGTRLTVL.